Listed below are T cell receptor beta chains from one sample, sequenced in a study of CD8 T cells in Susac syndrome. TCRdb itself ran the immunoSEQ multiplex PCR reads through MiXCR, one entry per CDR3 protein. This table holds about 130,000 distinct CDR3 sequences, roughly 94% found once. Sequences were obtained from CD8+ T cells from PBMCs. The receptors come from a human donor with Susac syndrome. CDR3s include the opening cysteine and the closing phenylalanine or tryptophan. Fields, in order: V gene, D gene, J gene, CDR3 protein. A D gene is named only where the DNA matches it firmly.

TRBV9,-,TRBJ2-7,CAGEDKIADEQYF
TRBV15,-,TRBJ2-1,CATSRGESSYNEQFF
TRBV25-1,-,TRBJ1-2,CASSEGPSPYGYTF
TRBV5-1,-,TRBJ1-2,CASSFGHGEDSGYTF
TRBV29-1,TRBD2,TRBJ2-7,CSVEFGFGGGYEQYF
TRBV6-5,-,TRBJ1-1,CASSFDPRHVNTEAFF
TRBV28,TRBD1,TRBJ2-7,CASSFGQESSYEQYF
TRBV12-3/TRBV12-4,-,TRBJ1-5,CASTGLFNQPQHF
TRBV5-6,-,TRBJ2-1,CASSFPSFHEQFF
TRBV10-2,TRBD2,TRBJ2-7,CASSGYLAELPYEQYF
TRBV24-1,-,TRBJ2-1,CATSVGNEQFF
TRBV13,-,TRBJ1-5,CASSRGGNQPQHF
TRBV28,-,TRBJ2-1,CASSSRADEQFF
TRBV7-9,-,TRBJ2-1,CASSPPPGVSYNEQFF
TRBV20-1,TRBD2,TRBJ2-5,CSASETSATQYF
TRBV5-1,TRBD1,TRBJ2-7,CASRTGGERREQYF
TRBV4-1,TRBD2,TRBJ2-7,CASSQETSGPYEQYF
TRBV19,-,TRBJ1-2,CASRETPSGNGYTF
TRBV20-1,TRBD1,TRBJ2-2,CSARDLNRGDTGELFF
TRBV9,-,TRBJ1-5,CASSVEDSNQPQHF
TRBV11-2,-,TRBJ2-3,CASSFGGETDTQYF
TRBV10-3,TRBD1,TRBJ2-7,CAISERTGGEEQYF